This TCR beta chain appears in the sequencing data of a study of identifying expanded T cells in peripheral blood. Concerning this clone itself: What it binds is unknown.

General study points: Clone count variance between roughly 2-week samples rose with total template count. Roughly 1.2 clones differed between technical replicates, versus about 15 and 19 over time.

Germline CDR1 is MDHEN and CDR2 is SYDVKM. The CDR3 sequence is 13 residues long. V was pared by 2 bases and J by 7 bases, with 12 bases between. Sequencing used immunoSEQ multiplex PCR; TCRdb keeps in-frame clones, though not all of them. The sample carries about 81,000 clones, about 83% recorded once. The material sequenced was blood. The chain recombines TRBV28 with TRBJ2-7, with D uncertain. The source is a person between 18 and 75 years old in good health. This CDR3 reads CASSLVGEREQYF. The DNA of the CDR3 is TGTGCCAGCAGTTTAGTTGGCGAAAGGGAGCAGTACTTC.